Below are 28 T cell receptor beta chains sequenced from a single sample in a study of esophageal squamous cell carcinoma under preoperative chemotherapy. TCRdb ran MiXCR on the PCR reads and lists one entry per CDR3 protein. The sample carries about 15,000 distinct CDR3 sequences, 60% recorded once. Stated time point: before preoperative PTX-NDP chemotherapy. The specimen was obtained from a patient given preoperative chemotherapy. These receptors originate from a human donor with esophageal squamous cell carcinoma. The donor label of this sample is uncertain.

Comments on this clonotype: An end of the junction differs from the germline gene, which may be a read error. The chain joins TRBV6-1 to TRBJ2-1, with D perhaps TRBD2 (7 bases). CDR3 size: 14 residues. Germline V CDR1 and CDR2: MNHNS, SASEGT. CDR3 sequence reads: CARSEGGAEETQFF. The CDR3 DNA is TGTGCCCGCAGTGAAGGGGGGGCAGAAGAGACCCAGTTCTTC.

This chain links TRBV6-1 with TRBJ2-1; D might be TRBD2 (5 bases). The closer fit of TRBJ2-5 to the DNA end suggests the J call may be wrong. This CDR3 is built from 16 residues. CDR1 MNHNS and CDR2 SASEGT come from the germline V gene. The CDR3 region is CASSPNSYSERETQYF. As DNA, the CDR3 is TGTGCCAGCAGTCCCAATAGCTATAGCGAGCGAGAGACCCAGTACTTC.

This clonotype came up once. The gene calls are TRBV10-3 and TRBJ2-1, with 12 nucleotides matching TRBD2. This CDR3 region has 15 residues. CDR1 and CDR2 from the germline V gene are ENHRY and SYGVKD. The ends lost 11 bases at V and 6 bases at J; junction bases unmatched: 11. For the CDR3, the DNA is TGTGCCGAAGGACTAGCGGGGATGACCCGCAATGAGCAGTTCTTC. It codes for CAEGLAGMTRNEQFF.

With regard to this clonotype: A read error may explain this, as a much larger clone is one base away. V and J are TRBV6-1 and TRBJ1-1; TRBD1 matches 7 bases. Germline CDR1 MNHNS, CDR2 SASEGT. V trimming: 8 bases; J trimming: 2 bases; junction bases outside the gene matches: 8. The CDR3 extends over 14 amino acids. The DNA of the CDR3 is TGTGCCAGCGATACGAACAGGGGCAACACTGAAGCTTTCTTT. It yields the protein CASDTNRGNTEAFF.

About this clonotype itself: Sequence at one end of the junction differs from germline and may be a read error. CDR3 nucleotide sequence: TGTGCCGTCTCGGGCGGGGGGGACAAAGACACGCAGTATTTC. Protein: CAVSGGGDKDTQYF. J is TRBJ2-4 and V is TRBV10-3, with 9 bases that match TRBD2. Germline V lookup: CDR1 ENHRY, CDR2 SYGVKD. The CDR3 contains 14 residues.

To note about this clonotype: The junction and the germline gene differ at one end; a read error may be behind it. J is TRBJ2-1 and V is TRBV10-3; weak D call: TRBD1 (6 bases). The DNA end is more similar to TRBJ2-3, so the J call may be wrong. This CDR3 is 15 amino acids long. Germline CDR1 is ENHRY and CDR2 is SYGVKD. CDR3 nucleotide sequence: TGTGCCGGGGGCAGAGGGGCGGGCGACACAGAGACGCAGTATTTT. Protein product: CAGGRGAGDTETQYF.

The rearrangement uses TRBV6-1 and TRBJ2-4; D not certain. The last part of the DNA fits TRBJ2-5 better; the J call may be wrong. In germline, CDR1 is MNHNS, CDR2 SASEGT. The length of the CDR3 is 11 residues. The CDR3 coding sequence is TGTGCCAGCAGTGAAGAAGAGACCCAGTACTTC. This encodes CASSEEETQYF.

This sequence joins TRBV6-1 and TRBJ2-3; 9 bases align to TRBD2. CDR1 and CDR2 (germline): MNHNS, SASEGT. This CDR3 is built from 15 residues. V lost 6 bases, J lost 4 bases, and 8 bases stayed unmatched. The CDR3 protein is CASRGLAGLPDTQYF. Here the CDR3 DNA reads TGTGCCAGCAGGGGGCTAGCGGGACTGCCAGATACGCAGTATTTT.

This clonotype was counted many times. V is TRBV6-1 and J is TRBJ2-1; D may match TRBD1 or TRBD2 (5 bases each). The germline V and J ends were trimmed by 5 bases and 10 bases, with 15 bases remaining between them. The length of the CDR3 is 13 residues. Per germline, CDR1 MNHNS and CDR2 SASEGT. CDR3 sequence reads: CASSPGALGEQFF. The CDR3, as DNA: TGTGCCAGCAGTCCCGGGGCTTTGGGAGAGCAGTTCTTC.

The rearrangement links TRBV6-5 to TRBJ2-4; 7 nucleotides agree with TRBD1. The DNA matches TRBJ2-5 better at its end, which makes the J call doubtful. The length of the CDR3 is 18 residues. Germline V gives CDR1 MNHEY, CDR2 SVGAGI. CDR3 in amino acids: CASSYSINDRVVRGTQYF. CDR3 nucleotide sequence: TGTGCCAGCAGTTACTCAATTAACGACAGGGTCGTCCGAGGGACCCAGTACTTC.

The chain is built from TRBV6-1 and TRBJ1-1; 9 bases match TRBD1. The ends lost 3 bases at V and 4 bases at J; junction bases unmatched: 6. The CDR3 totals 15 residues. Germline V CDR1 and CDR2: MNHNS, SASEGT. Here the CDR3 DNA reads TGTGCCAGCAGTGAGGCCCCGGGACAGGGCACTGAAGCTTTCTTT. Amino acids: CASSEAPGQGTEAFF.

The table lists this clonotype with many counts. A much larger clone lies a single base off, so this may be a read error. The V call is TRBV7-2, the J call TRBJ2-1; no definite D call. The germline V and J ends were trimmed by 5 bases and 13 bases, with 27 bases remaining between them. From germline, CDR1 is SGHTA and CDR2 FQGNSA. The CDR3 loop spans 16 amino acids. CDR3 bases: TGTGCCAGCAGCGATAGTAGGAGTCGGACCCAAGAGACCCAGTTCTTC. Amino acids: CASSDSRSRTQETQFF. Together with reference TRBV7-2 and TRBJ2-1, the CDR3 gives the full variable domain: GAGVSQSPSNKVTEKGKDVELRCDPISGHTALYWYRQSLGQGLEFLIYFQGNSAPDKSGLPSDRFSAERTGGSVSTLTIQRTQQEDSAVYLCASSDSRSRTQETQFFGPGTRLTVL.

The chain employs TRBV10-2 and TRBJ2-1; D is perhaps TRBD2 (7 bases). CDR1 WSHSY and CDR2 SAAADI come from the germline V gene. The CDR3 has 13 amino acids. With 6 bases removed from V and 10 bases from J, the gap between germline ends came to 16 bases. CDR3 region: CASRTSSTGEQFF. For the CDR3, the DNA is TGCGCCAGCAGGACTAGCAGCACAGGGGAGCAGTTCTTC.

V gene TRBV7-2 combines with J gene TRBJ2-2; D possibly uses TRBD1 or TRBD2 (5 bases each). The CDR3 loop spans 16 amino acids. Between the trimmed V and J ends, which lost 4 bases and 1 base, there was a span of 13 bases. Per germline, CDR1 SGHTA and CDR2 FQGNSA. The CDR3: CASSSGTTLNTGELFF. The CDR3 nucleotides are TGTGCCAGCAGCTCCGGGACGACCTTGAACACCGGGGAGCTGTTTTTT.

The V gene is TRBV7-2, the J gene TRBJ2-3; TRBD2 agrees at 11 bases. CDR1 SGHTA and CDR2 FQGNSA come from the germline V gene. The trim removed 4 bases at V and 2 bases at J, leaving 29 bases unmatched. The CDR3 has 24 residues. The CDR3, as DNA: TGTGCCAGCAGCTCAACGAAAAAACTAGCGGGAGCGAGCTCAACGGGGAAACACACAGATACGCAGTATTTT. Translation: CASSSTKKLAGASSTGKHTDTQYF.

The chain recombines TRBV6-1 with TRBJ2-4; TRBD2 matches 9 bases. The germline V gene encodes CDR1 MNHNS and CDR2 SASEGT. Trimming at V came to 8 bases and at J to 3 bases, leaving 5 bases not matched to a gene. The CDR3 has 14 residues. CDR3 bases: TGTGCCAGCGCGGGGGGGGGGGACAAAAACATTCAGTACTTC. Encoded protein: CASAGGGDKNIQYF.

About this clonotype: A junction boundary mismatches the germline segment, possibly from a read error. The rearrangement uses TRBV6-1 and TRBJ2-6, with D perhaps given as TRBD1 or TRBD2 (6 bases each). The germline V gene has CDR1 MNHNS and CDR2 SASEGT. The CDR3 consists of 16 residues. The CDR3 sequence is CASSELDSPGANVLSF. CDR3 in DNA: TGTGCCAGCAGTGAACTTGACAGCCCGGGGGCCAACGTGCTGTCTTTC.

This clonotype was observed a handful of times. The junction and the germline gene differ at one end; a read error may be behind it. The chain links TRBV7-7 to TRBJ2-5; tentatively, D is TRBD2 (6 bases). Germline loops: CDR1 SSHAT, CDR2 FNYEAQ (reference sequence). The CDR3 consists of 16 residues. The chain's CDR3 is CASSLGLAETQETQYF. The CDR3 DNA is TGTGCTAGCAGCTTAGGGTTAGCGGAGACCCAAGAGACCCAGTACTTC. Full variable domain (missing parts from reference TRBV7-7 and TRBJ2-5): GAGVSQSPRYKVTKRGQDVTLRCDPISSHATLYWYQQALGQGPEFLTYFNYEAQPDKSGLPSDRFSAERPEGSISTLTIQRTEQRDSAMYRCASSLGLAETQETQYFGPGTRLLVL.

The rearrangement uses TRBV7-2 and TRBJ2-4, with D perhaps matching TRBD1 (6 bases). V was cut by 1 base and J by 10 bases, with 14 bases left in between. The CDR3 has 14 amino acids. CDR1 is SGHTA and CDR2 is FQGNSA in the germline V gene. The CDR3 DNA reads TGTGCCAGCAGCTTAGTATGGACAGAAAGTATTCAGTACTTC. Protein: CASSLVWTESIQYF.

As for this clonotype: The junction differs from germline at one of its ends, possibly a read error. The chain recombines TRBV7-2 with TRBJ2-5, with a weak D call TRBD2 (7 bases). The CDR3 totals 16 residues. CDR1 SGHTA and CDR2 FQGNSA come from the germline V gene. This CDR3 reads CASGGEGGRDPDTQYF. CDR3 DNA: TGTGCCAGCGGGGGAGAAGGGGGGAGGGACCCAGATACGCAGTATTTC.

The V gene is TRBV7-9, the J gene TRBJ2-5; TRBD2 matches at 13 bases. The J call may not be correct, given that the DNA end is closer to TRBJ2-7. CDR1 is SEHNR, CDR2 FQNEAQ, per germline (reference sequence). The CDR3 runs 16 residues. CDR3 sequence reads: CASSLETSGRFYEQYF. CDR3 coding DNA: TGTGCCAGCAGCTTAGAGACTAGCGGGAGGTTCTACGAGCAGTACTTC.

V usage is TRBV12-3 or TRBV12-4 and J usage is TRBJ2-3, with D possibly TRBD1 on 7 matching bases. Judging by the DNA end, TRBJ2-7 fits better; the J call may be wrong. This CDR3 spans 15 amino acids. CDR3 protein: CASREGQRGHNEQYF. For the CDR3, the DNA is TGTGCCAGCAGGGAGGGACAGAGGGGCCACAATGAGCAGTACTTC.

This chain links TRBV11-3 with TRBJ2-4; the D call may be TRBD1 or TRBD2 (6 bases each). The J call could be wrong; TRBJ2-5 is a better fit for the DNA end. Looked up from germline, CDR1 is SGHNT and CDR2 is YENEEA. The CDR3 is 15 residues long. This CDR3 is CATGPGAGGVETQYF. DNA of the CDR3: TGTGCCACTGGGCCGGGGGCCGGGGGAGTGGAGACCCAGTACTTC.

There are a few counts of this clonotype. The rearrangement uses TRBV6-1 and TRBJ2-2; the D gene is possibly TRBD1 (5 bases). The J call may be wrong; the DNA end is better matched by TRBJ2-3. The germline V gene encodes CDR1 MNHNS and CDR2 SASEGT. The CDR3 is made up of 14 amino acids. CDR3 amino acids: CASSLGLNTGEQYF. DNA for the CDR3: TGTGCCAGCAGCCTGGGTCTGAACACAGGTGAGCAGTATTTT.

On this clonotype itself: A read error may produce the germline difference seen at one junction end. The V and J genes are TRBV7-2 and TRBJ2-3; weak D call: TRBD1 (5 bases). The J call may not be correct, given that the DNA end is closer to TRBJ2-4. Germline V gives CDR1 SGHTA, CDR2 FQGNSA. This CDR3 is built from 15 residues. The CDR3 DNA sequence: TGTGCCAGCGGCTTGGGGCTAGGAGCCAAAAACACTCAGTACTTC. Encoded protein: CASGLGLGAKNTQYF.

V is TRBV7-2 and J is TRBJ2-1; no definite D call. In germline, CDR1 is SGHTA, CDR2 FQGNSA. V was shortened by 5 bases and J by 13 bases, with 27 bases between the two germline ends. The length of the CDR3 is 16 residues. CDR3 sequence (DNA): TGTGCCAGCAGCCCCTTGGCGCTAGTTCAGCTAGAGACCCAGTTCTTC. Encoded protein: CASSPLALVQLETQFF.

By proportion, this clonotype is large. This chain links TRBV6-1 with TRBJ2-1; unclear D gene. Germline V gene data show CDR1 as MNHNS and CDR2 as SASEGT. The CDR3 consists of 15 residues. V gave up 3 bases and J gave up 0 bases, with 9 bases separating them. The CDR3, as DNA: TGTGCCAGCAGTGAGAGCTCGAGCTCCTACAATGAGCAGTTCTTC. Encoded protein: CASSESSSSYNEQFF.

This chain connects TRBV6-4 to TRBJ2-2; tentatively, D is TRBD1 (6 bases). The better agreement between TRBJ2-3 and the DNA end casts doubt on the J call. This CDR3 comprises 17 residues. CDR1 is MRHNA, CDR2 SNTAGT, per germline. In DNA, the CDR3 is TGTGCCAGCAGTGACTCGCAACAGGGATCGACCACAGAGAAGCAGTATTTT. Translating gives CASSDSQQGSTTEKQYF.